This T cell receptor (beta chain) originates from a study of control samples from healthy donors and cancer patients. Some clones are missing from TCRdb's copy, which holds only in-frame ones; the method was immunoSEQ multiplex PCR. The table lists 70,000 to 90,000 clones, 70% to 90% of them singletons, with over 1.5% in the top ten. Looked up from germline, CDR1 is LNHDA and CDR2 is SQIVND (reference sequence). This CDR3 comprises 17 residues. Between the trimmed V and J ends, which lost 3 bases and 0 bases, there was a span of 15 bases. What was sequenced was PBMCs. This rearrangement joins TRBV19 to TRBJ1-3; maybe TRBD1 (6 bases). This sequence was found in a woman between 55 and 75 years old with head and neck cancer. In DNA form, the CDR3 reads TGTGCCAGTAGTATTGGGGACACTGGGTCCTCTGGAAACACCATATATTTT. It yields the protein CASSIGDTGSSGNTIYF. Looking up the rest from reference TRBV19 and TRBJ1-3 gives the full variable domain: DGGITQSPKYLFRKEGQNVTLSCEQNLNHDAMYWYRQDPGQGLRLIYYSQIVNDFQKGDIAEGYSVSREKKESFPLTVTSAQKNPTAFYLCASSIGDTGSSGNTIYFGEGSWLTVV.